The 17 T cell receptor beta chains below all came from one sample that was sequenced in a study of blood T cell repertoires in COVID-19. Measured with immunoSEQ multiplex PCR; TCRdb has only the in-frame clones, and not every one. Of 70,000 or so clones listed, 90% to 95% are singletons. The sample consisted of peripheral blood. The receptors come from a human donor in a cohort sampled during active COVID-19.

The chain couples TRBV7-2 to TRBJ2-5; D unclear. The V gene lost 1 base and the J gene lost 2 bases, with 5 bases spanning the gap. Germline V CDR1 and CDR2: SGHTA, FQGNSA. The CDR3 extends over 13 amino acids. This CDR3 is CASSLGRQETQYF. As DNA, the CDR3 is TGTGCCAGCAGCTTAGGCCGGCAAGAGACCCAGTACTTC.

The gene calls are TRBV7-9 and TRBJ2-7; 9 bases map to TRBD1. The CDR3 runs to 15 residues. V dropped 6 bases and J dropped 6; count of bases not matched to a gene: 12. Germline CDR1 is SEHNR and CDR2 is FQNEAQ (reference sequence). For the CDR3, the DNA is TGTGCCAGCAGTTCTACGGACAGGGGCATCGGCGAGCAGTACTTC. Translated, it gives CASSSTDRGIGEQYF.

The rearrangement uses TRBV11-2 and TRBJ1-2; 7 bases map to TRBD1. CDR1 is SGHAT, CDR2 FQNNGV, per germline. Trimming at V came to 2 bases and at J to 3 bases, leaving 6 bases not matched to a gene. The CDR3 is made up of 15 amino acids. The CDR3 sequence: CASSLRRGGDYGYTF. The DNA for the CDR3 is TGTGCCAGCAGCTTAAGAAGAGGGGGCGACTATGGCTACACCTTC.

The chain recombines TRBV19 with TRBJ2-7, with D uncertain. Trimming shortened V by 3 bases and J by 4 bases, and 7 bases separated the two germline ends. CDR3 size: 12 residues. In germline, CDR1 is LNHDA, CDR2 SQIVND (reference sequence). DNA of the CDR3: TGTGCCAGTAGTATGGCAGGTTACGAGCAGTACTTC. This sequence encodes CASSMAGYEQYF.

The chain links TRBV28 to TRBJ1-2, with TRBD1 matching over 7 bases. The trim removed 3 bases at V and 3 bases at J, leaving 7 bases unmatched. Per the germline V gene, CDR1 is MDHEN and CDR2 is SYDVKM. The CDR3 extends over 15 amino acids. The CDR3 protein is CASSLEGAGDYGYTF. CDR3 DNA sequence: TGTGCCAGCAGTTTGGAGGGGGCGGGCGACTATGGCTACACCTTC.

CDR3 sequence reads: CASSKDAVTGELFF. For the CDR3, the DNA is TGTGCCAGCAGCAAAGATGCGGTCACCGGGGAGCTGTTTTTT. The V and J genes are TRBV21-1 and TRBJ2-2; the D call in the table, TRBD2, was not verified against the DNA. TRBV21-1 is labeled a pseudogene. The CDR3 loop spans 14 amino acids.

The CDR3 region has the DNA TGTGCCAGCAGCTTAGACAGGGCTACCGGCACCATATATTTT. Encoded protein: CASSLDRATGTIYF. The genes are TRBV7-2 and TRBJ1-3, with D possibly matching TRBD1 (6 bases). The ends were cut back, 1 base at V and 9 bases at J, with 13 bases in the middle. This CDR3 has 14 amino acids. In germline, CDR1 is SGHTA, CDR2 FQGNSA.

This chain connects TRBV5-1 to TRBJ2-5; the match to TRBD2 covers 12 bases. V shed 7 bases and J 3 bases; nucleotides not matched to a gene: 7. CDR3 length: 15 residues. The germline V gene encodes CDR1 SGHRS and CDR2 YFSETQ. The CDR3 loop is CASVPSGGAEETQYF. For the CDR3, the DNA is TGCGCCAGCGTCCCTAGCGGGGGGGCTGAAGAGACCCAGTACTTC.

The rearrangement joins TRBV4-1 to TRBJ1-5, with a weak D call TRBD1 (6 bases). CDR1 and CDR2 (germline): MGHRA, YSYEKL. V lost 3 bases to trimming and J lost 0 bases, with 18 bases between them. The CDR3 is made up of 18 amino acids. The CDR3 protein is CASSHAPPRGNSNQPQHF. The CDR3 DNA follows: TGCGCCAGCAGCCATGCCCCGCCCAGGGGAAATAGCAATCAGCCCCAGCATTTT.

The rearrangement uses TRBV5-4 and TRBJ1-4, with a possible D match to TRBD1 (5 bases). Trimming stripped 5 bases from V and 5 bases from J, with 16 bases between. This CDR3 is 15 amino acids long. Per germline, CDR1 SGHNT and CDR2 YYREEE (reference sequence). Here the CDR3 reads CASSSRPTVNEKLFF. The CDR3 DNA reads as TGTGCCAGCAGTTCCCGACCGACAGTGAATGAAAAACTGTTTTTT.

V gene TRBV6-4 combines with J gene TRBJ1-6; weak D call: TRBD1 (6 bases). The germline V and J ends were trimmed by 6 bases and 0 bases, with 6 bases remaining between them. This CDR3 is 14 amino acids long. CDR1 and CDR2 from the germline V gene are MRHNA and SNTAGT. The CDR3 is CASRTGSYNSPLHF. The CDR3 DNA reads as TGTGCCAGCAGGACAGGCTCCTATAATTCACCCCTCCACTTT.

The rearrangement links TRBV11-2 to TRBJ2-7, with 9 bases matching TRBD1. Germline V gene sequence: CDR1 SGHAT, CDR2 FQNNGV. The CDR3 runs 16 residues. J gave up 2 bases and V 4 bases, and 9 bases lay outside the gene matches. The CDR3: CASSSGPRDRAYEQYF. In DNA form, the CDR3 reads TGTGCCAGCAGCTCCGGACCGAGGGACAGGGCCTACGAGCAGTACTTC.

The chain couples TRBV29-1 to TRBJ1-1, with no clear D. CDR3 length: 14 residues. Deletions cut 6 bases from V and 5 bases from J, with 19 bases between. In germline, CDR1 is SQVTM, CDR2 ANQGSEA. For the CDR3, the DNA is TGCAGCGTGATGCTGGAGGGAGGTTTGACTGAAGCTTTCTTT. Residues: CSVMLEGGLTEAFF.

The chain employs TRBV7-8 and TRBJ1-2; 11 bases match TRBD1. V lost 5 bases and J lost 1; bases outside the gene matches: 15. This CDR3 is 19 amino acids long. Germline CDR1 SGHVS, CDR2 FQNEAQ. The CDR3 protein is CASSPRVVGQGDYNYGYTF. CDR3 nucleotide sequence: TGTGCCAGCAGCCCCCGGGTCGTGGGACAGGGGGACTATAACTATGGCTACACCTTC.

The chain links TRBV2 to TRBJ2-3, with a weak D call TRBD2 (6 bases). Germline CDR1 is SNHLY and CDR2 is FYNNEI. There are 14 residues in the CDR3. V was clipped by 7 bases and J by 6 bases, with 17 bases between them. The CDR3 protein is CASTDGGRGDTQYF. Written as DNA, the CDR3 is TGTGCCAGCACCGATGGGGGGAGAGGGGATACGCAGTATTTT.

The V and J genes are TRBV21-1 and TRBJ1-5; the DNA was not compared with TRBD1, the D call given in the table. TRBV21-1 is a known pseudogene. The CDR3 sequence is 15 residues long. The CDR3 DNA sequence: TGTGCCAGCAGCAAGGCAGAACAGTTCAATCAGCCCCAGCATTTT. It encodes CASSKAEQFNQPQHF.

The chain carries TRBV11-2 and TRBJ2-7; 7 nucleotides agree with TRBD1. Germline V gene data show CDR1 as SGHAT and CDR2 as FQNNGV. J lost 5 bases, V lost 5 bases, and 15 bases had no gene match. CDR3 size: 16 residues. This CDR3 is CASSLHRQGEAHEQYF. The CDR3 DNA is TGTGCCAGCAGCCTACACCGACAGGGCGAGGCCCACGAGCAGTACTTC. The full variable domain, in which reference TRBV11-2 and TRBJ2-7 provide the parts outside the CDR3, is EAGVAQSPRYKIIEKRQSVAFWCNPISGHATLYWYQQILGQGPKLLIQFQNNGVVDDSQLPKDRFSAERLKGVDSTLKIQPAKLEDSAVYLCASSLHRQGEAHEQYFGPGTRLTVT.